This T cell receptor (beta chain) was sequenced during a study of blood T cells in healthy people across ages. The CDR3 is 14 amino acids. With 6 bases clipped from V and 7 bases from J, the junction kept 12 bases outside the gene matches. Germline CDR1 SGHRS, CDR2 YFSETQ. Using a J-beta primer mix together with a sample-barcoded 5' primer, a second PCR was run for about 6 to 12 cycles. CDR3-containing paired-end reads numbered at least 2.5 million in each sample. Each CDR3 protein is one row after TCRdb ran MiXCR on the 5' RACE reads. The data hold 1.4 million to 1.5 million distinct CDR3 sequences, with approximately 38% observed a single time.

The sequencing sample was made of blood. The receptor was isolated from a young woman in good health. The chain recombines TRBV5-1 with TRBJ2-7, with 8 nucleotides matching TRBD1. Written as DNA, the CDR3 is TGCGCCAGCACCCGGACAGGGTTCGACAATGAGCAGTACTTC. Residues: CASTRTGFDNEQYF.